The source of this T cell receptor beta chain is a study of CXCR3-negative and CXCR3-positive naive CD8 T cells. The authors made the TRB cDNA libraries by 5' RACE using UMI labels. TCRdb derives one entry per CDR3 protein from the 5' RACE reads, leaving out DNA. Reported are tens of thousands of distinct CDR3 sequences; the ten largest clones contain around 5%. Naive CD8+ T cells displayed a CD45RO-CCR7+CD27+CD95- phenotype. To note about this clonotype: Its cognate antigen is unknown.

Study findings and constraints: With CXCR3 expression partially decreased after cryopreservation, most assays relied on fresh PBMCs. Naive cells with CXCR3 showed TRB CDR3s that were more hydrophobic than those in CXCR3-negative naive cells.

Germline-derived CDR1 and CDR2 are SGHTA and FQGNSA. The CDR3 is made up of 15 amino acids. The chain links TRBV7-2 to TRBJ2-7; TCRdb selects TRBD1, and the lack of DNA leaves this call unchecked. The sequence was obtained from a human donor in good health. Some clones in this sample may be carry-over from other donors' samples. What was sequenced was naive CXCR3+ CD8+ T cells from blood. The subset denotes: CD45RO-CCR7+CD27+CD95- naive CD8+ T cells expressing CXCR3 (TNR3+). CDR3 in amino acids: CASSESQGSLYEQYF.